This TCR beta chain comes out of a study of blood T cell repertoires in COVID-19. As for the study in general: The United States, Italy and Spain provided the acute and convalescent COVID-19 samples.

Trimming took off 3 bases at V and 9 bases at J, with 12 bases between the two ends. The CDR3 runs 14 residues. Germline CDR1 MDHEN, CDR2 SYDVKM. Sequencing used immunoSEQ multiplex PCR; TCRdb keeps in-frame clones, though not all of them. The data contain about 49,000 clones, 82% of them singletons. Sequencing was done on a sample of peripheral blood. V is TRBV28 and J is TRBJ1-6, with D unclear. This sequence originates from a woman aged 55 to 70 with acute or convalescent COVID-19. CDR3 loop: CASSFPRVASPLHF. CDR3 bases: TGTGCCAGCAGTTTTCCGCGGGTGGCTTCACCCCTCCACTTT. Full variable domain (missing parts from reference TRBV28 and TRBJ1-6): DVKVTQSSRYLVKRTGEKVFLECVQDMDHENMFWYRQDPGLGLRLIYFSYDVKMKEKGDIPEGYSVSREKKERFSLILESASTNQTSMYLCASSFPRVASPLHFGNGTRLTVT.